The 16 T cell receptor beta chains below all came from one sample that was sequenced in a study. TCRdb reanalysed the 5' RACE reads using MiXCR and keeps one entry per CDR3 protein. This table has roughly 45,000 distinct CDR3 sequences, around 28% appearing once. Sequenced input: tumor-infiltrating memory CD4+ T cells sorted from the breast tumor. Specified subset: memory CD4+ T cells, CD4+CD45RO+CD25-. The receptors come from a female donor with breast cancer.

The chain links TRBV7-2 to TRBJ2-3; a possible D gene is TRBD1 (6 bases). CDR3 size: 14 residues. V gave up 7 bases and J gave up 0 bases, with 11 bases separating them. Germline V gene sequence: CDR1 SGHTA, CDR2 FQGNSA. The CDR3 DNA follows: TGTGCCAGCAAGGGGGTTTCTAGCACAGATACGCAGTATTTT. Amino acids: CASKGVSSTDTQYF.

This clonotype appeared many times. The chain combines TRBV9 with TRBJ2-7; TRBD1 matches at 11 bases. V was pared by 4 bases and J by 3 bases, with 6 bases of the junction left unmatched. The CDR3 totals 15 residues. Germline V gene sequence: CDR1 SGDLS, CDR2 YYNGEE. The CDR3 loop is CASSIGTGGSYEQYF. The CDR3 DNA is TGTGCCAGCAGCATAGGGACAGGGGGTAGCTACGAGCAGTACTTC. Full variable domain (remainder filled in from reference TRBV9 and TRBJ2-7): DSGVTQTPKHLITATGQRVTLRCSPRSGDLSVYWYQQSLDQGLQFLIQYYNGEERAKGNILERFSAQQFPDLHSELNLSSLELGDSALYFCASSIGTGGSYEQYFGPGTRLTVT.

This clonotype is classed as medium-sized. The chain combines TRBV20-1 with TRBJ2-7, with 10 bases that match TRBD1. Germline V gene sequence: CDR1 DFQATT, CDR2 SNEGSKA (reference sequence). The CDR3 runs 14 residues. The V gene end was trimmed by 6 bases and the J gene end by 0 bases; junction bases not matched to a gene: 5. Here the CDR3 DNA reads TGCAGTGCCCTCGACAGGGGGCGCTCCTACGAGCAGTACTTC. Its translation: CSALDRGRSYEQYF.

This clonotype came up a few times. The rearrangement joins TRBV5-1 to TRBJ2-4, with a possible D match to TRBD2 (6 bases). The V end lost 1 base, the J end lost 8 bases, and 13 bases lay between the germline ends. Germline V gene sequence: CDR1 SGHRS, CDR2 YFSETQ. The CDR3 has 14 residues. This CDR3 is CASSLRATGDIQYF. The CDR3 bases are TGCGCCAGCAGCTTGAGGGCTACGGGGGACATTCAGTACTTC. Looking up the rest from reference TRBV5-1 and TRBJ2-4 gives the full variable domain: KAGVTQTPRYLIKTRGQQVTLSCSPISGHRSVSWYQQTPGQGLQFLFEYFSETQRNKGNFPGRFSGRQFSNSRSEMNVSTLELGDSALYLCASSLRATGDIQYFGAGTRLSVL.

CDR3 nucleotide sequence: TGTGCCAGCAGCGACTTGGCTGAGGGGAATACGCAGTATTTT. Translation gives CASSDLAEGNTQYF. The chain combines TRBV11-2 with TRBJ2-3; D tentatively fits TRBD1 or TRBD2 (5 bases each). Germline V gene lookup returns CDR1 SGHAT and CDR2 FQNNGV. V gave up 5 bases and J gave up 7 bases, with 16 bases separating them. CDR3 size: 14 residues. The whole variable domain, filled in from reference TRBV11-2 and TRBJ2-3, reads EAGVAQSPRYKIIEKRQSVAFWCNPISGHATLYWYQQILGQGPKLLIQFQNNGVVDDSQLPKDRFSAERLKGVDSTLKIQPAKLEDSAVYLCASSDLAEGNTQYFGPGTRLTVL.

This clonotype was picked up a small number of times. The V and J genes are TRBV4-1 and TRBJ1-6, with a weak D call TRBD1 (6 bases). CDR1 and CDR2 (germline): MGHRA, YSYEKL. The V gene lost 0 bases and the J gene lost 4 bases, with 7 bases spanning the gap. The CDR3 has 15 amino acids. The CDR3 DNA sequence: TGCGCCAGCAGCCAAGACGGACAGTATAATTCACCCCTCCACTTT. It codes for CASSQDGQYNSPLHF.

This clonotype was counted between two and nine times. Compared with germline, one end of the junction differs, possibly owing to a read error. The chain is built from TRBV7-7 and TRBJ1-5; no reliable D call. CDR3 length: 18 residues. Germline values: CDR1 SSHAT, CDR2 FNYEAQ (reference sequence). Written as DNA, the CDR3 is TGTGCTAGCAGCTTAGATCGTAGGCAGGCTTATAGCAATCAGCCCCAGCATTTT. Residues: CASSLDRRQAYSNQPQHF.

The chain recombines TRBV5-1 with TRBJ2-7; maybe TRBD2 (6 bases). Germline CDR1 reads SGHRS; CDR2 reads YFSETQ. Trimming took 0 bases from V and 3 from J, leaving 10 bases between them. The CDR3 has 14 residues. In nucleotides, the CDR3 is TGCGCCAGCAGCTTGGAGTTAGCGGTCTACGAGCAGTACTTC. This sequence encodes CASSLELAVYEQYF.

The rearrangement uses TRBV12-3 or TRBV12-4 and TRBJ2-7; the D gene could be TRBD1 or TRBD2 (5 bases each). V gave up 3 bases and J gave up 1 base, with 13 bases separating them. This CDR3 contains 15 residues. This CDR3 reads CASSFDRDGSYEQYF. CDR3 nucleotides: TGTGCCAGCAGTTTTGACCGGGACGGATCCTACGAGCAGTACTTC.

This clonotype occurred many times. One end of the junction does not line up with germline, which may come from a read error. The chain links TRBV7-7 to TRBJ2-5; tentatively, D is TRBD1 (6 bases). CDR1 and CDR2 (germline): SSHAT, FNYEAQ (reference sequence). CDR3 length equals 14 residues. CDR3 region: CASSLGGRGETQYF. CDR3 DNA sequence: TGTGCTAGCAGCTTAGGCGGCAGGGGTGAGACCCAGTACTTC.

The rearrangement joins TRBV5-1 to TRBJ2-7, with D unresolved. Deletions cut 6 bases from V and 3 bases from J, with 10 bases between. In germline, CDR1 is SGHRS, CDR2 YFSETQ. CDR3 length: 12 residues. CDR3 coding DNA: TGCGCCAGCAAGGGTGAGGACTACGAGCAGTACTTC. This translates into CASKGEDYEQYF.

This clonotype has more than one count but fewer than ten. J is TRBJ1-1 and V is TRBV6-5, with D hard to call. Trimming pared 5 bases from V and 1 base from J, leaving 14 bases between. The germline V gene encodes CDR1 MNHEY and CDR2 SVGAGI. The CDR3 runs to 15 residues. This CDR3 is CASSRFGRANTEAFF. CDR3 sequence (DNA): TGTGCCAGCAGTCGTTTTGGGAGGGCGAACACTGAAGCTTTCTTT.

This clonotype has ten or more counts. The rearrangement uses TRBV5-5 and TRBJ1-5; D is unresolved. The CDR3 consists of 15 residues. Trimming took 2 bases from V and 4 from J, leaving 13 bases between them. Germline CDR1 reads SGHKS; CDR2 reads YYEKEE (reference sequence). CDR3 region: CASSLPWAVNQPQHF. CDR3 coding DNA: TGTGCCAGCAGCTTACCGTGGGCAGTGAATCAGCCCCAGCATTTT. Together with reference TRBV5-5 and TRBJ1-5, the CDR3 gives the full variable domain: DAGVTQSPTHLIKTRGQQVTLRCSPISGHKSVSWYQQVLGQGPQFIFQYYEKEERGRGNFPDRFSARQFPNYSSELNVNALLLGDSALYLCASSLPWAVNQPQHFGDGTRLSIL.

This clonotype appeared a few times. The chain joins TRBV28 to TRBJ2-7, with D hard to call. This CDR3 contains 14 residues. Germline-derived CDR1 and CDR2 are MDHEN and SYDVKM. The V end lost 6 bases, the J end lost 3 bases, and 15 bases lay between the germline ends. CDR3 protein: CASSVVGLHYEQYF. The CDR3 region has the DNA TGTGCCAGCAGCGTCGTAGGCCTCCACTACGAGCAGTACTTC.

The rearrangement joins TRBV12-3 or TRBV12-4 to TRBJ1-5; D may be TRBD1 (5 bases). Trimming removed 7 bases at V and 4 bases at J, with 14 bases between. This CDR3 contains 14 residues. In DNA, the CDR3 is TGTGCCAGCAAACCGGGCAGGGCTAATCAGCCCCAGCATTTT. This codes for CASKPGRANQPQHF.

This clonotype has ten or more counts. The J gene is TRBJ2-1, the V gene TRBV5-1; TRBD2 matches at 12 bases. Trimming removed 4 bases from V and 9 bases from J; junction bases left unmatched: 8. The CDR3 consists of 15 residues. Per the germline V gene, CDR1 is SGHRS and CDR2 is YFSETQ. CDR3 in amino acids: CASSIRTSGTLEQFF. CDR3 nucleotide sequence: TGCGCCAGCAGCATACGGACTAGCGGGACGCTTGAGCAGTTCTTC.